The clone carrying this T cell receptor beta chain was recorded a few times. Measured with immunoSEQ multiplex PCR; TCRdb has only the in-frame clones, and not every one. Counted here are 95,000 to 150,000 clones, approximately 80% occurring once; the ten biggest clones make up approximately 7.9%. Germline V CDR1 and CDR2: SEHNR, FQNEAQ (reference sequence). Trimming cost V 1 base and J 7 bases, with 8 bases left between them. The CDR3 is 12 amino acids. The data derive from a study of blood T cell repertoires in COVID-19. The TCR comes from a human donor in a cohort sampled during active COVID-19. The V and J genes are TRBV7-9 and TRBJ2-7, with D perhaps TRBD1 (5 bases). Material: peripheral blood. This CDR3 is CASSLEGEEQYF. CDR3 nucleotides: TGTGCCAGCAGCTTAGAAGGGGAAGAGCAGTACTTC.